This TCR beta chain derives from a study of response to subunit inactivated influenza vaccine. TCRdb re-called the RT-PCR reads with MiXCR, one entry per CDR3 protein. This sample has approximately 490,000 distinct CDR3 sequences, with more than 7% found just once. This clonotype was counted at least ten times. Antigen: not known. V lost 1 base and J lost 4, with 10 bases in between. The CDR3 is 14 residues long. Per germline, CDR1 SGHVS and CDR2 FNYEAQ. Whole-study findings and limits: That few new T cells are recruited by each seasonal influenza vaccination was the authors' suggestion.

This receptor was identified in a man between 50 and 69 years old who received an inactivated influenza vaccine. V usage is TRBV7-6 and J usage is TRBJ2-5; maybe TRBD2 (5 bases). Material: PBMCs from blood, obtained around 25 months after vaccination. The CDR3 protein is CASSLVPEGETQYF. The CDR3 coding sequence is TGTGCCAGCAGCTTAGTTCCCGAGGGAGAGACCCAGTACTTC.